Presented here are 8 T cell receptor beta chains from one specimen sequenced in a study of T cells in Graves' hyperthyroidism and ophthalmopathy. Using RNA transcripts as the source, TCR beta CDR3 regions were amplified. TCR CDR3 underwent first-round RT-PCR with the HTBI primer set. One entry per CDR3 protein, called by TCRdb with MiXCR from the multiplex PCR reads. The table records about 520,000 distinct CDR3 sequences, roughly a quarter of them present only once. The sequencing input was blood. Receptors were obtained from a woman aged 25 to 39 with Graves' ophthalmopathy.

In this sample, this clonotype turned up many times. The J gene is TRBJ2-7, the V gene TRBV6-5; D not resolved. V shed 7 bases and J shed 0 bases, with 13 bases lying between them. Germline values: CDR1 MNHEY, CDR2 SVGAGI. The CDR3 loop spans 14 amino acids. The CDR3 loop reads CASKVHVSSYEQYF. The DNA of the CDR3 is TGTGCCAGCAAAGTTCACGTCAGCTCCTACGAGCAGTACTTC.

As concerns this clonotype: Being one base from a much bigger clone, this may be a read error. The chain joins TRBV5-1 to TRBJ2-7; TRBD1 aligns across 7 bases. From germline, CDR1 is SGHRS and CDR2 YFSETQ. The length of the CDR3 is 17 residues. The CDR3 is CASSFGEWDSHPYEKYF. CDR3 in DNA: TGCGCCAGCAGCTTCGGTGAGTGGGACAGCCATCCCTACGAGAAGTACTTC.

The table lists this clonotype with many counts. The V and J genes are TRBV6-1 and TRBJ1-2; 8 nucleotides agree with TRBD1. Per germline, CDR1 MNHNS and CDR2 SASEGT. This CDR3 comprises 13 residues. Losses at the gene ends were 6 bases for V and 3 bases for J; bases not matched to a gene: 3. For the CDR3, the DNA is TGTGCCAGCAGACCAGGGGGCGACTATGGCTACACCTTC. It codes for CASRPGGDYGYTF.

This clonotype appeared many times. The DNA of the CDR3 is TGTGCCAGTAGGATTTCCGGGACAGGGATGAACTATGGCTACACCTTC. Translated: CASRISGTGMNYGYTF. V and J are TRBV19 and TRBJ1-2, with TRBD1 matching over 9 bases. The CDR3 spans 16 residues. Germline V gene sequence: CDR1 LNHDA, CDR2 SQIVND (reference sequence). The trim removed 6 bases at V and 2 bases at J, leaving 10 bases unmatched. Full variable domain (remainder filled in from reference TRBV19 and TRBJ1-2): DGGITQSPKYLFRKEGQNVTLSCEQNLNHDAMYWYRQDPGQGLRLIYYSQIVNDFQKGDIAEGYSVSREKKESFPLTVTSAQKNPTAFYLCASRISGTGMNYGYTFGSGTRLTVV.

In this sample, this clonotype turned up many times. The V and J genes are TRBV7-3 and TRBJ2-6, with D maybe TRBD1 (5 bases). V lost 5 bases, J lost 0 bases, and 8 bases lay in between. Germline V gene lookup returns CDR1 SGHTA and CDR2 FQGTGA. This CDR3 is built from 15 residues. The CDR3 spells CASSVDSSGANVLTF. The CDR3 DNA sequence: TGTGCCAGCAGCGTCGACAGCTCTGGGGCCAACGTCCTGACTTTC.

This clonotype was detected many times. This chain links TRBV30 with TRBJ2-7; 7 positions match TRBD2. With 0 bases clipped from V and 1 base from J, the junction kept 3 bases outside the gene matches. This CDR3 is 14 amino acids long. Germline assignment: CDR1 GTSNPN and CDR2 SVGIG (reference sequence). The CDR3 DNA follows: TGTGCCTGGAGTGTGGGAGGGCCATCCTACGAGCAGTACTTC. This codes for CAWSVGGPSYEQYF.

This clonotype was seen many times. This chain uses TRBV7-9 with TRBJ1-2; D not certain. The CDR3 covers 11 residues. Germline-derived CDR1 and CDR2 are SEHNR and FQNEAQ (reference sequence). The V end was cut by 5 bases, the J end by 8 bases, with 9 bases between. The CDR3 coding sequence is TGTGCCAGCAGCGAGGAGTCCGGCTACACCTTC. It yields the protein CASSEESGYTF.

The chain uses TRBV7-9 and TRBJ1-1; D unclear. The length of the CDR3 is 13 residues. V was shortened by 10 bases and J by 1 base, with 13 bases between the two germline ends. The V gene's germline CDR1 is SEHNR and CDR2 FQNEAQ (reference sequence). The CDR3, as DNA: TGTGCCACCTCCGGGCACCCGAACACTGAAGCTTTCTTT. The encoded protein is CATSGHPNTEAFF. Looking up the rest from reference TRBV7-9 and TRBJ1-1 gives the full variable domain: DTGVSQNPRHKITKRGQNVTFRCDPISEHNRLYWYRQTLGQGPEFLTYFQNEAQLEKSRLLSDRFSAERPKGSFSTLEIQRTEQGDSAMYLCATSGHPNTEAFFGQGTRLTVV.